Given below is one T cell receptor beta chain in context. Measured with immunoSEQ multiplex PCR; TCRdb has only the in-frame clones, and not every one. The sample has 95,000 to 100,000 clones; roughly 82% are singletons. The data were obtained in a study of control samples from healthy donors and cancer patients. Germline V CDR1 and CDR2: SGHRS, YFSETQ. V dropped 0 bases and J dropped 1 base, with 16 bases sitting between them. The CDR3 length is 17 residues. Sequenced: blood. This clonotype was sampled from a man in his 60s in good health. This chain uses TRBV5-1 with TRBJ2-5, with a possible D match to TRBD1 (6 bases). The CDR3 DNA reads as TGCGCCAGCAGCTTGGTGGGACAAGGAACGTTCCAAGAGACCCAGTACTTC. The encoded protein is CASSLVGQGTFQETQYF.